These T cell receptor beta chains were read from a single sample in a study of early stage breast cancer tumors. TCRdb's copy holds only in-frame clones and misses some; the assay was immunoSEQ multiplex PCR. In the table there are 9,500 to 12,000 clones, 70% to 80% of which are singletons. The sequencing input was breast tumor tissue. These receptors all stem from a person aged 65 to 79 with breast cancer. CDR3s leave out the opening cysteine and the closing phenylalanine or tryptophan. The D gene is left open where the match is weak.

>TRBJ1-1|TRBV18|.
ASSPPKGSRQGNTEAF
>TRBJ1-5|TRBV15|.
ATSSTNQPQH
>TRBJ2-6|TRBV9|.
ASTVGPAGANVLT
>TRBJ1-4|TRBV18|TRBD1
ASSPLPGTGGREEKLF
>TRBJ2-7|TRBV27|.
ASSPTRGGSYEQY
>TRBJ1-1|TRBV28|.
ASSTPGTGEGTEAF
>TRBJ1-6|TRBV5-1|.
ASSLAVSSPLH
>TRBJ1-2|TRBV16|TRBD1
ASSQSTRQGSNYGYT
>TRBJ1-3|TRBV4-1|.
ASSPLAELNTIY
>TRBJ1-4|TRBV9|TRBD1
ASSVTGGWEKLF
>TRBJ1-5|TRBV5-6|.
ASSPSGGLNQPQH
>TRBJ1-6|TRBV6-6|.
ASSRLVDNSPLH
>TRBJ2-5|TRBV7-8|.
ASSLGVGSGETQY
>TRBJ1-4|TRBV28|.
ASRLGGTNEKLF
>TRBJ1-5|TRBV2|.
ASRGVGADNQPQH
>TRBJ2-5|TRBV29-1|TRBD2
SVGGLAGETQY
>TRBJ1-1|TRBV5-1|.
ASSLDGGRSSTEAF
>TRBJ1-3|TRBV18|.
ASSRQGGDTIY
>TRBJ2-7|TRBV5-1|.
ASSFSPGFGGEQY
>TRBJ2-1|TRBV9|.
ASSATGYNEQF
>TRBJ2-2|TRBV11-2|.
ASSLGGPRGYTGELF
>TRBJ1-3|TRBV7-3|.
ASSDWGNTIY
>TRBJ2-2|TRBV9|.
ASSPRTENTGELF
>TRBJ2-7|TRBV2|.
ASIFSNRAYEQY
>TRBJ2-7|TRBV14|.
ASSSYISYEQY
>TRBJ1-1|TRBV18|.
ASSPAGGMNTEAF
>TRBJ2-6|TRBV18|TRBD1
ASSRDRGQGAKAGANVLT
>TRBJ2-1|TRBV7-9|TRBD2
ASSLSGPDEQF
>TRBJ2-7|TRBV6-5|TRBD1
ASSLGGTGTYEQY
>TRBJ2-7|TRBV7-9|TRBD2
ASSGTSGIIAYEQY
>TRBJ1-2|TRBV9|TRBD1
ASSVGQGDYGYT
>TRBJ1-6|TRBV7-3|TRBD1
ASSCRDRGSSYNSPLH
>TRBJ1-2|TRBV6-5|.
ASSDSGGNYGYT
>TRBJ1-6|TRBV30|TRBD1
ASLTGQGPPLH
>TRBJ1-1|TRBV4-3|TRBD1
ASSQDGQGHMNTEAF
>TRBJ1-1|TRBV5-1|TRBD1
ASSSGGRDTEAF
>TRBJ1-2|TRBV5-1|.
ASREGGGYT
>TRBJ1-1|TRBV5-4|TRBD1
ASSYDRGLNTEAF
>TRBJ1-4|TRBV5-5|TRBD1
ASSQGQGGNEKLF
>TRBJ1-4|TRBV30|TRBD1
ALRQGNNEKLF
>TRBJ2-3|TRBV11-2|.
ASNELTALGTDTQY
>TRBJ1-2|TRBV4-3|TRBD1
ASSQVQGSFYGYT
>TRBJ1-6|TRBV6-5|.
ASSRLVDNSPLH
>TRBJ2-5|TRBV18|TRBD1
ASSQNRGRGETQY
>TRBJ1-1|TRBV19|TRBD1
ASRTTGVNTEAF
>TRBJ2-6|TRBV6-5|.
ATGRDSGANVLT
>TRBJ2-2|TRBV6-4|TRBD1
ASRDTGGTGELF
>TRBJ2-3|TRBV10-1|TRBD2
ASSEPGTSGRDTQY
>TRBJ1-5|TRBV18|TRBD1
ASSRGTEQGDQPQH
>TRBJ1-1|TRBV19|TRBD1
ASSIDRAGGMNTEAF
>TRBJ2-7|TRBV18|.
ASSPLEGEQY
>TRBJ2-3|TRBV18|TRBD2
ASSPPPSGGAVDQY
>TRBJ2-5|TRBV4-1|TRBD2
ASSQGGGGETQY
>TRBJ1-5|TRBV19|TRBD1
ASARGRVVQH
>TRBJ2-7|TRBV18|TRBD1
ASSKVPGQGGYEQY
>TRBJ2-7|TRBV10-3|.
AISFEGDEQY